These 24 T cell receptor beta chains came from one sample sequenced in a study of blood T cell repertoires in COVID-19. Only in-frame clones appear in the TCRdb table, and some are missing; sequencing was by immunoSEQ multiplex PCR. This sample yields around 700,000 clones, of which 85% to 90% are seen a single time; under 0.3% belongs to the top ten. The sequenced material came from peripheral blood. The receptors originated from a woman younger than 35 with acute or convalescent COVID-19.

The chain employs TRBV6-4 and TRBJ2-7, with 12 bases matching TRBD1. In germline, CDR1 is MRHNA, CDR2 SNTAGT. CDR3 length: 14 amino acids. J lost 5 bases, V lost 4 bases, and 3 bases had no gene match. The CDR3 protein is CASSAGQGADEQYF. The CDR3 DNA reads as TGTGCCAGCAGTGCGGGACAGGGGGCGGACGAGCAGTACTTC.

V is TRBV12-5 and J is TRBJ1-5; D perhaps matches TRBD1 (6 bases). Per the germline V gene, CDR1 is LGHNT and CDR2 is FRNRAP. This CDR3 has 17 residues. With 5 bases removed from V and 0 bases from J, the gap between germline ends came to 17 bases. This CDR3 reads CASGKHRDTDSNQPQHF. CDR3 in DNA: TGTGCTAGTGGTAAACACCGGGACACCGATAGCAATCAGCCCCAGCATTTT.

The J gene is TRBJ1-4, the V gene TRBV30; D unclear. In germline, CDR1 is GTSNPN, CDR2 SVGIG (reference sequence). V shed 8 bases and J shed 5 bases, with 12 bases lying between them. CDR3 size: 12 residues. The CDR3 region has the DNA TGTGCCGCCGGGATAGAAAATGAAAAACTGTTTTTT. It codes for CAAGIENEKLFF.

The chain recombines TRBV4-2 with TRBJ2-3; D not resolved. The CDR3 runs 13 residues. Looked up from germline, CDR1 is LGHNA and CDR2 is YNFKEQ. V was shortened by 0 bases and J by 6 bases, with 7 bases between the two germline ends. The CDR3 DNA is TGTGCCAGCAGCCAAGATATTCAGGATACGCAGTATTTT. Translation gives CASSQDIQDTQYF.

This chain joins TRBV4-3 and TRBJ1-5; D is uncertain. CDR1 and CDR2 (germline): LGHNA, YSLEER. Trimming cost V 0 bases and J 1 base, with 4 bases left between them. This CDR3 spans 14 amino acids. The DNA of the CDR3 is TGCGCCAGCAGCCAAGATCTCAGCAATCAGCCCCAGCATTTT. Its protein is CASSQDLSNQPQHF.

The gene calls are TRBV19 and TRBJ2-2, with 9 bases identical to TRBD1. V shed 5 bases, J shed 8 bases, and the junction held 3 bases outside the gene matches. CDR1 LNHDA and CDR2 SQIVND come from the germline V gene (reference sequence). The CDR3 is 13 amino acids. For the CDR3, the DNA is TGTGCCAGTAGTGGACAGGGGTGGGGGGAGCTGTTTTTT. Translation: CASSGQGWGELFF.

The CDR3 sequence is CASRSLSGRFNEKLFF. CDR3 in DNA: TGTGCCAGCAGATCCCTCTCAGGGAGGTTTAATGAAAAACTGTTTTTT. J is TRBJ1-4 and V is TRBV6-6; tentative D call: TRBD1 (5 bases). Per germline, CDR1 MNHNY and CDR2 SVGAGI (reference sequence). CDR3 size: 16 residues. V was shortened by 6 bases and J by 4 bases, with 18 bases between the two germline ends.

This rearrangement joins TRBV6-5 to TRBJ1-2; 7 bases are a match to TRBD1. V lost 1 base, J lost 5 bases, and 4 bases stayed unmatched. The CDR3 sequence is 14 residues long. Germline values: CDR1 MNHEY, CDR2 SVGAGI. The CDR3 DNA reads as TGTGCCAGCAGTTACTTGGCGGGACAGTATGGCTACACCTTC. Amino acid sequence: CASSYLAGQYGYTF.

The chain has TRBV7-2 and TRBJ1-2; 7 positions agree with TRBD1. Germline V gene data show CDR1 as SGHTA and CDR2 as FQGNSA. V lost 5 bases and J lost 4; bases outside the gene matches: 22. The CDR3 length is 19 residues. The CDR3 DNA reads as TGTGCCAGCAGCAAAAAGGCGTCGGGACAGTATACTTTCGGCTATGGCTACACCTTC. It codes for CASSKKASGQYTFGYGYTF.

V gene TRBV7-3 combines with J gene TRBJ1-2; 9 nucleotides match TRBD1. The CDR3 consists of 14 residues. The V segment lost 5 bases and the J segment 7 bases; nucleotides outside the gene matches: 8. Germline loops: CDR1 SGHTA, CDR2 FQGTGA. The CDR3 is CASSQHGQGSGYTF. CDR3 sequence (DNA): TGTGCCAGCAGCCAACATGGACAGGGGTCTGGCTACACCTTC.

J is TRBJ2-1 and V is TRBV10-3; TRBD2 matches at 8 bases. Germline V gene data show CDR1 as ENHRY and CDR2 as SYGVKD. V was pared by 4 bases and J by 4 bases, with 9 bases of the junction left unmatched. The CDR3 has 16 residues. CDR3 region: CAISGETGGAYNEQFF. The CDR3 region has the DNA TGTGCCATCAGTGGGGAGACCGGGGGGGCATACAATGAGCAGTTCTTC.

This clone was seen only once. This chain connects TRBV4-3 to TRBJ2-3, with D perhaps matching TRBD2 (6 bases). Trimming left V 0 bases short and J 4 bases short, with 11 bases between. Germline assignment: CDR1 LGHNA and CDR2 YSLEER. This CDR3 is 15 amino acids long. The CDR3 nucleotides are TGCGCCAGCAGCCAAGATCTGGAGGGGCCAGATACGCAGTATTTT. Its protein product is CASSQDLEGPDTQYF.

In nucleotides, the CDR3 is TGTGCCAGCAGGCCAGACAGCTTTGGAAACACCATATATTTT. This translates into CASRPDSFGNTIYF. This chain joins TRBV7-9 and TRBJ1-3; possibly TRBD1 for D (5 bases). The CDR3 consists of 14 residues. Looked up from germline, CDR1 is SEHNR and CDR2 is FQNEAQ (reference sequence). The V gene lost 6 bases and the J gene lost 3 bases, with 12 bases spanning the gap.

The rearrangement joins TRBV29-1 to TRBJ2-5, with D tentatively TRBD1 (6 bases). V was pared by 8 bases and J by 5 bases, with 15 bases between. This CDR3 spans 12 amino acids. Germline CDR1 is SQVTM and CDR2 is ANQGSEA. CDR3: CSHHWGQETQYF. In nucleotides, the CDR3 is TGCAGCCACCACTGGGGGCAGGAGACCCAGTACTTC. Full variable domain (missing parts from reference TRBV29-1 and TRBJ2-5): SAVISQKPSRDICQRGTSLTIQCQVDSQVTMMFWYRQQPGQSLTLIATANQGSEATYESGFVIDKFPISRPNLTFSTLTVSNMSPEDSSIYLCSHHWGQETQYFGPGTRLLVL.

V gene TRBV25-1 combines with J gene TRBJ1-6; 12 bases are shared with TRBD1. The V gene's germline CDR1 is MGHDK and CDR2 SYGVNS. The CDR3 has 13 amino acids. Trimming at V came to 6 bases and at J to 10 bases, leaving 1 base not matched to a gene. CDR3 in DNA: TGTGCCAGCAGGGGACAGGGGGCATCACCCCTCCACTTT. As protein: CASRGQGASPLHF.

The V and J genes are TRBV7-2 and TRBJ2-7; 12 bases fit TRBD2. The CDR3 contains 16 residues. V was clipped by 5 bases and J by 0 bases; unmatched bases: 5. Germline CDR1 is SGHTA and CDR2 is FQGNSA. CDR3 DNA sequence: TGTGCCAGCAGCAGTACTAGCGGGGGGAGCTCCTACGAGCAGTACTTC. This codes for CASSSTSGGSSYEQYF.

The V call is TRBV5-1, the J call TRBJ1-6; a possible D gene is TRBD1 (5 bases). Trimming shortened V by 0 bases and J by 8 bases, and 12 bases separated the two germline ends. Germline-derived CDR1 and CDR2 are SGHRS and YFSETQ. The CDR3 runs to 15 residues. CDR3 region: CASSLGGSGDSPLHF. The CDR3 bases are TGCGCCAGCAGCTTGGGGGGGAGCGGGGATTCACCCCTCCACTTT. The entire variable domain, with the rest obtained from reference TRBV5-1 and TRBJ1-6, is as follows: KAGVTQTPRYLIKTRGQQVTLSCSPISGHRSVSWYQQTPGQGLQFLFEYFSETQRNKGNFPGRFSGRQFSNSRSEMNVSTLELGDSALYLCASSLGGSGDSPLHFGNGTRLTVT.

V and J are TRBV7-2 and TRBJ1-6, with a weak D call TRBD1 (5 bases). This CDR3 comprises 16 residues. Per the germline V gene, CDR1 is SGHTA and CDR2 is FQGNSA. The germline V and J ends were trimmed by 4 bases and 4 bases, with 14 bases remaining between them. The CDR3: CASSSRRDSYNSPLHF. The CDR3 nucleotides read TGTGCCAGCAGCTCCCGTCGCGACAGTTATAATTCACCCCTCCACTTT.

This clone was seen only once. This sequence joins TRBV6-5 and TRBJ1-1; weak D call: TRBD1 (5 bases). CDR1 MNHEY and CDR2 SVGAGI come from the germline V gene. The CDR3 has 16 residues. Trimming pared 4 bases from V and 4 bases from J, leaving 19 bases between. Here the CDR3 DNA reads TGTGCCAGCAGTTTCCGGTCGAGCAGGGAGGGCACTGAAGCTTTCTTT. It yields the protein CASSFRSSREGTEAFF.

As to this clone: A much larger clone lies a single base off, so this may be a read error. Different DNA sequences within this sample yield the same CDR3. The gene calls are TRBV9 and TRBJ1-1; possible D gene TRBD1, 5 bases. Germline V CDR1 and CDR2: SGDLS, YYNGEE. The CDR3 is 13 residues long. With 0 bases removed from V and 3 bases from J, the gap between germline ends came to 6 bases. The CDR3 DNA sequence: TGTGCCAGCAGCGTAGGGGGGGACACTGAAGCTTTCTTT. It encodes CASSVGGDTEAFF.

The chain carries TRBV12-2 and TRBJ2-2; the DNA was not compared with TRBD1, the D call given in the table. TRBV12-2 is noted as a pseudogene. The CDR3 runs 15 residues. The CDR3 nucleotides are TGTGCAAGTCGCTTAGTGGGCCCCAACACCGGGGAGCTGTTTTTT. It is translated as CASRLVGPNTGELFF.

The rearrangement joins TRBV19 to TRBJ1-1; 11 bases align to TRBD1. There are 14 residues in the CDR3. Germline values: CDR1 LNHDA, CDR2 SQIVND (reference sequence). V gave up 4 bases and J gave up 7 bases; unmatched junction bases: 5. The CDR3: CASSTRTGGFEAFF. CDR3 bases: TGTGCCAGTAGTACCCGGACAGGGGGCTTTGAAGCTTTCTTT.

This rearrangement joins TRBV12-3 or TRBV12-4 to TRBJ1-2, with 8 bases lining up with TRBD1. The CDR3 has 13 residues. V lost 5 bases, J lost 7 bases, and 6 bases stayed unmatched. Written as DNA, the CDR3 is TGTGCCAGCAGTGGGAGACAGGGGTTTGGCTACACCTTC. Translation gives CASSGRQGFGYTF.

This clone has only one observation. The V gene is TRBV12-5, the J gene TRBJ1-3; 7 positions agree with TRBD1. This CDR3 is 15 amino acids long. V was pared by 5 bases and J by 4 bases, with 8 bases of the junction left unmatched. Germline assignment: CDR1 LGHNT and CDR2 FRNRAP. CDR3 region: CASGTGTAGGNTIYF. The DNA of the CDR3 is TGTGCTAGTGGTACGGGGACAGCGGGCGGAAACACCATATATTTT.